A selection of T cell receptor beta chains follows, all from one sample in a study of blood T cells in healthy people across ages. TCRdb re-called the 5' RACE reads with MiXCR, one entry per CDR3 protein. The repertoire includes 1.5 million to 2 million distinct CDR3 sequences, 28% of them detected once, and 7.7% sits in the top ten. Material: blood. These TCRs come from a woman aged 25 to 45 in good health. CDR3s include the opening cysteine and the closing phenylalanine or tryptophan. Rows give clone size only sometimes, using once, few, many, or a class for an expanded clone.

size | J | V | CDR3
NA | TRBJ2-2 | TRBV3-1 | CASSQLDRAGELFF
NA | NA | TRBV18 | CASSPAGTVHDSYNEQYF
many | TRBJ2-3 | TRBV5-6 | CASSLAPLAGTDTQYF
many | TRBJ2-7 | TRBV6-2/TRBV6-3 | CASSFPTSLEQYF
NA | TRBJ1-2 | TRBV30 | CAWSEVTNYGYTF
many | TRBJ2-5 | TRBV7-3 | CASSLTGEGTQYF
NA | TRBJ2-5 | TRBV6-2/TRBV6-3 | CASRQNNQETQYF
NA | TRBJ2-4 | TRBV20-1 | CSAPRKTSGALAKNIQYF
few | TRBJ2-7 | TRBV5-5 | CASSYEGLADYEQYF
once | TRBJ2-1 | TRBV27 | CVSSLSVNEQFF
NA | TRBJ1-2 | TRBV6-6 | CASSSDGGGYGYTF
few | TRBJ2-7 | TRBV5-1 | CASSLGLAGGQWEQYF
NA | TRBJ2-3 | TRBV7-2 | CASNLVSTDTQYF
NA | TRBJ1-1 | TRBV3-1 | CASSQVGRSVGAFF
once | TRBJ1-1 | TRBV2 | CASSALQGPRAAFF
many | TRBJ2-1 | TRBV29-1 | CSGRSSGRGNEQFF
NA | TRBJ1-2 | TRBV4-3 | CASSPQGNGTGGVYGDTF
NA | TRBJ2-1 | TRBV7-2 | CASRGGDTVYNEQFF
NA | TRBJ1-2 | TRBV2 | CASNRQGASYGYTF
few | TRBJ1-4 | TRBV20-1 | CSAHRDGNEKLFF
few | TRBJ2-2 | TRBV10-3 | CAIRSEQGTGELFF
few | TRBJ2-1 | TRBV20-1 | CSAQTVNNEQFF
NA | TRBJ2-1 | TRBV7-7 | CASSSSYTEPYNEQFF
NA | TRBJ1-2 | TRBV3-1 | CASSQDRSGGQSGYTF
many | TRBJ1-2 | TRBV20-1 | CSARGRGGGYTF
many | TRBJ2-4 | TRBV10-2 | CASSESTRQAKNIQYF
few | TRBJ1-1 | TRBV7-9 | CASSLLPGVGAFF
NA | TRBJ2-1 | TRBV27 | CASSRSGTPRNEQFF
many | TRBJ2-7 | TRBV10-1 | CASSDPLAGDGYEQYF
few | TRBJ2-1 | TRBV9 | CASSPYRQGGNEQFF
many | TRBJ1-2 | TRBV6-5 | CASSYAVGQGYGYTF
NA | TRBJ1-2 | TRBV18 | CASSLSPWDGCTF
NA | TRBJ2-7 | TRBV18 | CASSPRPSGSVYEQYF
NA | TRBJ2-3 | TRBV7-2 | CASSLESLYTDTQYF
many | TRBJ2-3 | TRBV7-6 | CASSLDILGTDTQYF
NA | NA | TRBV19 | CASSIEARAGYEQYF
NA | TRBJ2-3 | TRBV9 | CASSPGTSGGNGAQYF
NA | TRBJ2-1 | TRBV5-1 | CASSLSARVNEQFF
NA | TRBJ2-7 | TRBV29-1 | CSVEAVGGQGMYEQYF
NA | TRBJ1-2 | TRBV7-2 | CASSSNGDRGYTF
NA | TRBJ2-3 | TRBV5-4 | CASSFSGGDTDTQYF
NA | TRBJ2-3 | TRBV20-1 | CSARLAGGATSTDTQYF
NA | TRBJ1-4 | TRBV14 | CASSQPGTAATNEKLFF
NA | TRBJ2-7 | TRBV10-2 | CASRTSGGARYEQYF
few | TRBJ2-3 | TRBV7-9 | CASSLGNIGDTQYF
few | TRBJ2-7 | TRBV7-2 | CASSPGTSGNVQYF